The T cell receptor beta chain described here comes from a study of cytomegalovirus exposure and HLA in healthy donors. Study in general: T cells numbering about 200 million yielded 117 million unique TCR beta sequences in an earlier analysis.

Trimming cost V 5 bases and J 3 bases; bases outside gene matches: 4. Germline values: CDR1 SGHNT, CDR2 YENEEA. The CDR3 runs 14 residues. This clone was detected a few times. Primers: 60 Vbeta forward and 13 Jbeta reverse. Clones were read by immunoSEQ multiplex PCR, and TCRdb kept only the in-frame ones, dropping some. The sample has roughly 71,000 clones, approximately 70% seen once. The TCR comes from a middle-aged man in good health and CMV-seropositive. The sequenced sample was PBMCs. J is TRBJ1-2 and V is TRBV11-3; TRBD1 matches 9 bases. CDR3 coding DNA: TGTGCCAGCAGCACCCGGACAGGGGACTATGGCTACACCTTC. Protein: CASSTRTGDYGYTF.